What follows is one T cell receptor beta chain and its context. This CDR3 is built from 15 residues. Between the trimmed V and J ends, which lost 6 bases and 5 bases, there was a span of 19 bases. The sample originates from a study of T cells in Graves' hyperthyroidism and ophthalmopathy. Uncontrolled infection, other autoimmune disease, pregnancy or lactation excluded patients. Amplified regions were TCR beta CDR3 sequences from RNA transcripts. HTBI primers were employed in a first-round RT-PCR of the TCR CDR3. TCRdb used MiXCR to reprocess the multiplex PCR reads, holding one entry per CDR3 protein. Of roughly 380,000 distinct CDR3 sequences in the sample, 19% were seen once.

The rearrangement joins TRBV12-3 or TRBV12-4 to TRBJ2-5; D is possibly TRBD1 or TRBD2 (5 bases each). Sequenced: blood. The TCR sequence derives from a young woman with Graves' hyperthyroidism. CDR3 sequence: CASRPGTILGETQYF. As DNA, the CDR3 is TGTGCCAGCAGGCCCGGGACCATCCTAGGGGAGACCCAGTACTTC.